A selection of T cell receptor beta chains follows, all from one sample in a study of shared clonotypes between healthy human individuals. Sequencing was performed with immunoSEQ multiplex PCR; in TCRdb, only in-frame clones are kept and a portion is missing. The sample gives 950,000 to 1,100,000 clones, approximately 78% of which show up once; roughly 0.57% is in the top ten. The sample consisted of memory CD4+ T cells from PBMCs. The receptors shown here come from a man aged 18-30 years in good health. Some clones in this sample may be carry-over from other donors' samples. Both conserved end residues are part of each CDR3. A D gene is named only where the DNA matches it firmly. Only some rows state a clone size, as once, few, many or a class for expanded clones.

v_gene	abundance	d_gene	j_gene	CDR3aa	CDR3nt
TRBV29-1	.	TRBD2	TRBJ2-1	CSVEGRTSYNEQFF	TGCAGCGTTGAAGGGAGGACTAGCTACAATGAGCAGTTCTTC
TRBV2	few	TRBD1	TRBJ2-1	CASSRTGEGSNEQFF	TGTGCCAGCAGCCGGACAGGGGAGGGTAGCAATGAGCAGTTCTTC
TRBV6-5	.	.	TRBJ2-1	CASSSRAATGSNEQFF	TGTGCCAGCAGTTCCAGGGCCGCAACGGGCTCCAATGAGCAGTTCTTC
TRBV4-2	.	TRBD2	TRBJ2-1	CASSPSGLSYNEQFF	TGTGCCAGCAGCCCTAGCGGACTGTCCTACAATGAGCAGTTCTTC
TRBV7-2	few	TRBD1	TRBJ1-2	CASSTGTVYDYGYTF	TGTGCCAGCAGCACCGGGACAGTATACGACTATGGCTACACCTTC
TRBV4-3	few	.	TRBJ1-2	CASSQAVRDYGYTF	TGCGCCAGCAGCCAAGCGGTCAGGGACTATGGCTACACCTTC
TRBV28	.	.	TRBJ1-2	CASRSDWVGYTF	TGTGCCAGCAGGTCAGACTGGGTAGGCTACACCTTC
TRBV7-2	once	.	TRBJ2-6	CASSLISPLFSGANVLTF	TGTGCCAGCAGCTTAATATCCCCACTCTTTTCTGGGGCCAACGTCCTGACTTTC
TRBV6-5	.	.	TRBJ1-5	CASSYGQPFSNQPQHF	TGTGCCAGCAGTTACGGACAGCCCTTTAGCAATCAGCCCCAGCATTTT
TRBV7-8	.	TRBD2	TRBJ2-1	CASSPRLAGGDEQFF	TGTGCCAGCAGCCCAAGACTAGCGGGAGGGGATGAGCAGTTCTTC
TRBV7-9	once	.	TRBJ1-1	CASSLAPGARTEAFF	TGTGCCAGCAGCTTAGCCCCGGGGGCGCGAACTGAAGCTTTCTTT
TRBV5-1	.	.	TRBJ1-3	CASSGPGRDPYF	TGCGCCAGCAGCGGGCCGGGACGGGACCCCTATTTT
TRBV9	once	.	TRBJ2-7	CASSDGGLEEQYF	TGTGCCAGCAGCGATGGGGGGCTTGAAGAGCAGTACTTC
TRBV7-9	.	.	TRBJ2-5	CASTRRERVETQYF	TGTGCCAGCACCCGACGGGAAAGGGTAGAGACCCAGTACTTC
TRBV25-1	.	.	TRBJ2-1	CASSESSRGRGFF	TGTGCCAGCAGTGAGAGTTCCCGGGGAAGGGGGTTCTTC
TRBV5-6	.	.	TRBJ2-1	CASSFWVWNEQFF	TGTGCCAGCAGCTTCTGGGTTTGGAATGAGCAGTTCTTC
TRBV10-3	.	.	TRBJ2-1	CAISLSKEANEQFF	TGTGCCATCAGCCTGAGTAAGGAGGCCAATGAGCAGTTCTTC
TRBV19	.	.	TRBJ1-5	CASSTLGGQPQHF	TGTGCCAGTAGTACTCTTGGGGGTCAGCCCCAGCATTTT
TRBV7-2	.	TRBD1	TRBJ1-2	CASSLRQGAGYGYTF	TGTGCCAGCAGCTTACGACAGGGGGCCGGGTATGGCTACACCTTC
TRBV2	.	.	TRBJ1-4	CASSLREKLFF	TGTGCCAGCAGCCTGCGGGAAAAACTGTTTTTT
TRBV19	.	.	TRBJ2-3	CASSIRGGRTDTQYF	TGTGCCAGTAGTATTCGCGGCGGGCGCACAGATACGCAGTATTTT
TRBV2	many	TRBD2	TRBJ2-5	CASISRRGGQETQYF	TGTGCCAGCATCTCTCGTCGGGGAGGGCAAGAGACCCAGTACTTC
TRBV2	.	.	TRBJ2-1	CASKRLLSEQFF	TGTGCCAGCAAGAGACTGCTATCTGAGCAGTTCTTC
TRBV28	.	.	TRBJ2-1	CASSLEGYNEQFF	TGTGCCAGCAGTTTGGAGGGATACAATGAGCAGTTCTTC
TRBV29-1	.	TRBD1	TRBJ2-1	CSVPGTGGSGEQFF	TGCAGCGTCCCCGGGACAGGGGGCTCGGGTGAGCAGTTCTTC
TRBV18	many	.	TRBJ1-5	CASSLGVGGQPQHF	TGTGCCAGCTCACTGGGGGTCGGGGGTCAGCCCCAGCATTTT
TRBV15	once	.	TRBJ2-5	CATSRDPTSKETQYF	TGTGCCACCAGCAGAGATCCTACTAGCAAGGAGACCCAGTACTTC
TRBV15	.	TRBD2	TRBJ2-4	CATSRGLAGVAKNIQYF	TGTGCCACCAGCAGGGGACTAGCGGGAGTAGCCAAAAACATTCAGTACTTC
TRBV6-1	many	.	TRBJ1-1	CASMVLSSEAFF	TGTGCCAGCATGGTTCTTTCTAGTGAAGCTTTCTTT
TRBV18	.	.	TRBJ1-4	CASSPGVLEKLFF	TGTGCCAGCTCACCCGGGGTTTTGGAAAAACTGTTTTTT
TRBV2	.	TRBD2	TRBJ2-2	CASRGGRDTGELFF	TGTGCCAGCCGGGGCGGGAGAGACACCGGGGAGCTGTTTTTT
TRBV2	.	TRBD2	TRBJ2-2	CASSGGRLAGTGELFF	TGTGCCAGCAGTGGGGGTAGGCTAGCGGGGACCGGGGAGCTGTTTTTT
TRBV15	.	TRBD2	TRBJ2-3	CATSRGLAGVTDTQYF	TGTGCCACCAGCAGAGGGCTAGCGGGAGTCACAGATACGCAGTATTTT
TRBV2	few	.	TRBJ1-5	CASSHSPQGNQPQHF	TGTGCCAGCAGCCACAGTCCTCAGGGCAATCAGCCCCAGCATTTT
TRBV7-9	.	TRBD2	TRBJ2-1	CASSFPSGMEQFF	TGTGCCAGCAGCTTCCCGAGCGGGATGGAGCAGTTCTTC
TRBV6-5	.	TRBD1	TRBJ1-2	CASSYRGQSNYGYTF	TGTGCCAGCAGTTACCGGGGACAGAGTAACTATGGCTACACCTTC
TRBV5-1	.	.	TRBJ2-1	CASSHGTQDNEQFF	TGCGCCAGCAGCCACGGGACTCAGGATAATGAGCAGTTCTTC
TRBV5-1	.	.	TRBJ1-1	CASSLDQGRYSEAFF	TGCGCCAGCAGCTTGGATCAGGGTCGGTACTCTGAAGCTTTCTTT
TRBV28	.	.	TRBJ1-5	CASSSQVSNQPQHF	TGTGCCAGCAGTTCCCAGGTTAGCAATCAGCCCCAGCATTTT
TRBV5-1	.	TRBD2	TRBJ2-2	CASSVTSGRAAGELFF	TGCGCCAGCAGCGTGACTAGCGGGAGGGCTGCCGGGGAGCTGTTTTTT
TRBV2	many	.	TRBJ1-4	CASSVTREKLFF	TGTGCCAGCAGCGTTACAAGAGAAAAACTGTTTTTT
TRBV5-1	.	TRBD1	TRBJ2-7	CASSRQGQGAVEQYF	TGCGCCAGCAGCCGCCAGGGACAGGGGGCGGTTGAGCAGTACTTC
TRBV28	few	.	TRBJ2-1	CASSAIGDLTYNEQFF	TGTGCCAGCAGTGCAATTGGGGACTTAACCTACAATGAGCAGTTCTTC
TRBV18	.	.	TRBJ2-3	CASSPTGVSSTDTQYF	TGTGCCAGCTCACCAACGGGGGTCTCTAGCACAGATACGCAGTATTTT
TRBV11-2	.	TRBD1	TRBJ2-5	CASSLGQGLLETQYF	TGTGCCAGCAGCTTGGGACAGGGGCTGTTGGAGACCCAGTACTTC
TRBV5-1	once	.	TRBJ1-5	CASSLQGLGQPQHF	TGCGCCAGCAGCTTACAGGGCCTTGGGCAGCCCCAGCATTTT
TRBV19	.	.	TRBJ1-5	CASSIDRQVNQPQHF	TGTGCCAGTAGTATAGATCGTCAGGTTAATCAGCCCCAGCATTTT